The 13 T cell receptor beta chains below come from one sample, sequenced in a study of blood T cell repertoires in COVID-19. Produced via immunoSEQ multiplex PCR; TCRdb's table is partial and in-frame only. The table includes 200,000 to 250,000 clones, roughly 84% detected once. The sequencing input was peripheral blood. The source of these receptors is a man in his forties with acute or convalescent COVID-19.

CDR3 sequence: CASSPRRRPPKQYF. In nucleotides, the CDR3 is TGTGCCAGCAGCCCGCGGAGGAGGCCCCCGAAGCAGTACTTC. J is TRBJ2-7 and V is TRBV3-1 (or the pseudogene TRBV3-2); TRBD2 is a possible D gene (5 bases). There are 14 residues in the CDR3. CDR1 and CDR2 from the germline V gene are LGHDT and YNNKEL (reference sequence). Trimming shortened V by 4 bases and J by 8 bases, and 18 bases separated the two germline ends.

This chain connects TRBV27 to TRBJ1-2; D may be TRBD1 (6 bases). Looked up from germline, CDR1 is MNHEY and CDR2 is SMNVEV (reference sequence). There are 15 residues in the CDR3. The ends were cut back, 2 bases at V and 8 bases at J, with 18 bases in the middle. CDR3 bases: TGTGCCAGCAGTTTAGTCGGTCAAGCCCAGGGGGGCTACACCTTC. It encodes CASSLVGQAQGGYTF.

CDR3 DNA: TGCGCCAGCAGCCAGGGTGACAGTCCTAGCACAGATACGCAGTATTTT. Amino acids: CASSQGDSPSTDTQYF. The chain recombines TRBV4-1 with TRBJ2-3; D is possibly TRBD1 (5 bases). CDR3 length equals 16 residues. The V end was cut by 3 bases, the J end by 0 bases, with 13 bases between. CDR1 and CDR2 from the germline V gene are MGHRA and YSYEKL.

J is TRBJ2-5 and V is TRBV6-2 or TRBV6-3; the D is unclear. Germline V gene lookup returns CDR1 MNHEY and CDR2 SVGEGT. This CDR3 is 15 amino acids long. V lost 6 bases to trimming and J lost 4 bases, with 18 bases between them. The CDR3 region is CASSPDDLVGETQYF. Written as DNA, the CDR3 is TGTGCCAGCAGCCCCGACGACTTGGTTGGAGAGACCCAGTACTTC.

On this clone itself: The same CDR3 also results from other DNA sequences found in this sample. V usage is TRBV9 and J usage is TRBJ1-3; D not certain. The germline CDR1 and CDR2 sequences are SGDLS and YYNGEE. V shed 0 bases and J shed 0 bases, with 7 bases lying between them. There are 15 residues in the CDR3. CDR3 in DNA: TGTGCCAGCAGCGTAGGGGCAAGCTCTGGAAACACCATATATTTT. This gives the protein CASSVGASSGNTIYF.

The J gene is TRBJ2-3, the V gene TRBV2; D possibly corresponds to TRBD2 (5 bases). Germline CDR1 SNHLY, CDR2 FYNNEI. The CDR3 has 19 residues. V dropped 0 bases and J dropped 0 bases, with 19 bases sitting between them. This CDR3 reads CASSEAPGMPPRSTDTQYF. The DNA for the CDR3 is TGTGCCAGCAGTGAAGCCCCCGGGATGCCGCCCCGTAGCACAGATACGCAGTATTTT.

This chain connects TRBV11-3 to TRBJ2-5; 12 bases map to TRBD2. The germline gives CDR1 SGHNT, CDR2 YENEEA. The CDR3 extends over 15 amino acids. The V segment lost 5 bases and the J segment 5 bases; nucleotides outside the gene matches: 6. The CDR3 DNA reads as TGTGCCAGCAGCGATACTAGCGGGGGGAAGGAGACCCAGTACTTC. This sequence encodes CASSDTSGGKETQYF.

This clone has a single count. The gene calls are TRBV5-3 and TRBJ1-5, with TRBD1 matching over 9 bases. TRBV5-3 belongs to the ORF category, with a function that is uncertain. This CDR3 comprises 18 residues. After removal of 1 base from V and 4 bases from J, the junction contained 12 bases not matched to a gene. Written as DNA, the CDR3 is TGTGCCAGAAGCTTGATAATAAGCCCAGACAGGGGGAATCAGCCCCAGCATTTT. It is translated as CARSLIISPDRGNQPQHF.

V is TRBV5-6 and J is TRBJ2-7; weak D call: TRBD1 (5 bases). Trimming took off 0 bases at V and 7 bases at J, with 14 bases between the two ends. Per germline, CDR1 SGHDT and CDR2 YYEEEE. This CDR3 is 14 amino acids long. The CDR3 spells CASSLVGAVREQYF. The DNA of the CDR3 is TGTGCCAGCAGCTTGGTTGGGGCGGTACGAGAGCAGTACTTC.

This chain uses TRBV27 with TRBJ2-7; 10 bases line up with TRBD2. The germline V gene has CDR1 MNHEY and CDR2 SMNVEV (reference sequence). With V trimmed by 5 bases and J by 3 bases, 7 bases remained unmatched. The CDR3 totals 15 residues. CDR3 bases: TGTGCCAGCAGTCGGACTAGCGGCGGATACTACGAGCAGTACTTC. It encodes CASSRTSGGYYEQYF.

The chain has TRBV5-1 and TRBJ2-3, with a tentative D call TRBD1 (5 bases). The CDR3 spans 16 residues. Trimming shortened V by 0 bases and J by 2 bases, and 13 bases separated the two germline ends. Looked up from germline, CDR1 is SGHRS and CDR2 is YFSETQ. For the CDR3, the DNA is TGCGCCAGCAGCTTGGCCAGGGTGACGACCACAGATACGCAGTATTTT. Encoded protein: CASSLARVTTTDTQYF.

The CDR3 nucleotides are TGTGCCAGCAGCTCGTTCTGGAACACTGAAGCTTTCTTT. Encoded protein: CASSSFWNTEAFF. This chain links TRBV7-9 with TRBJ1-1, with D unresolved. CDR3 length: 13 residues. V was trimmed by 4 bases and J by 1 base, leaving 7 bases between them. Germline loops: CDR1 SEHNR, CDR2 FQNEAQ (reference sequence).

The chain combines TRBV6-5 with TRBJ2-1; perhaps TRBD2 as D (5 bases). The germline V and J ends were trimmed by 4 bases and 4 bases, with 11 bases remaining between them. The CDR3 covers 14 residues. The germline V gene encodes CDR1 MNHEY and CDR2 SVGAGI. In DNA, the CDR3 is TGTGCCAGCAGTTCGACAAGGGAGTACAATGAGCAGTTCTTC. Translated: CASSSTREYNEQFF.